Below, 6 T cell receptor beta chains from the same sample are listed, as sequenced in a study of CD8 T cells in Susac syndrome. Reverse transcription of about 0.5 to 1 ug RNA was carried out with random hexamers. TCRdb passed the immunoSEQ multiplex PCR reads through MiXCR, listing each CDR3 protein once. Of 200,000 to 300,000 distinct CDR3 sequences in the sample, approximately 95% were seen once. What was sequenced was CD4+ T cells from PBMCs. The receptors were gathered from a human donor with Susac syndrome.

This chain links TRBV2 with TRBJ2-1, with 8 bases that match TRBD2. Trimming removed 5 bases from V and 10 bases from J; junction bases left unmatched: 4. This CDR3 comprises 12 residues. Germline loops: CDR1 SNHLY, CDR2 FYNNEI. The CDR3 DNA reads as TGTGCCAGCAGTACTTTAGCGGGAGAGCAGTTCTTC. It specifies CASSTLAGEQFF.

V and J are TRBV6-5 and TRBJ2-5, with TRBD2 matching over 14 bases. The CDR3 contains 17 residues. The V segment lost 0 bases and the J segment 7 bases; nucleotides outside the gene matches: 7. Per the germline V gene, CDR1 is MNHEY and CDR2 is SVGAGI. The CDR3, as DNA: TGTGCCAGCAGTTACTCGGGACTAGCGGGAGTTAGGGGGACCCAGTACTTC. It codes for CASSYSGLAGVRGTQYF.

J is TRBJ2-5 and V is TRBV20-1; D call uncertain. CDR3 size: 16 residues. The V end was cut by 0 bases, the J end by 2 bases, with 16 bases between. Germline V gene data show CDR1 as DFQATT and CDR2 as SNEGSKA (reference sequence). The chain's CDR3 is CSARDARIGRQETQYF. CDR3 sequence (DNA): TGCAGTGCTAGAGATGCGCGAATTGGTAGACAAGAGACCCAGTACTTC.

The chain carries TRBV27 and TRBJ1-1; D call uncertain. V lost 5 bases, J lost 2 bases, and 18 bases lay in between. The CDR3 is 16 amino acids. CDR1 and CDR2 (germline): MNHEY, SMNVEV (reference sequence). The CDR3 DNA reads TGTGCCAGCAGTCCTCTGGCCGATAGTCCCAACACTGAAGCTTTCTTT. This encodes CASSPLADSPNTEAFF.

The chain joins TRBV29-1 to TRBJ1-2; 8 bases fit TRBD1. Germline V gives CDR1 SQVTM, CDR2 ANQGSEA. The CDR3 is made up of 13 amino acids. The V and J ends lost 7 bases and 4 bases, in that order; junction bases with no gene match: 8. The CDR3 here is CSAQRDRSYGYTF. CDR3 nucleotides: TGCAGCGCCCAACGGGACAGGTCCTATGGCTACACCTTC.

The J gene is TRBJ2-1, the V gene TRBV19, with D hard to call. The germline CDR1 and CDR2 sequences are LNHDA and SQIVND (reference sequence). Trimming pared 6 bases from V and 0 bases from J, leaving 6 bases between. This CDR3 is 13 amino acids long. CDR3 sequence reads: CASSRNSYNEQFF. CDR3 sequence (DNA): TGTGCCAGTAGCCGAAACTCCTACAATGAGCAGTTCTTC. Full variable domain (missing parts from reference TRBV19 and TRBJ2-1): DGGITQSPKYLFRKEGQNVTLSCEQNLNHDAMYWYRQDPGQGLRLIYYSQIVNDFQKGDIAEGYSVSREKKESFPLTVTSAQKNPTAFYLCASSRNSYNEQFFGPGTRLTVL.